Listed below are T cell receptor beta chains from one sample, sequenced in a study of T cell responses to AZD1222 COVID-19 vaccine. TCRdb's copy holds only in-frame clones and misses some; the assay was immunoSEQ multiplex PCR. The table includes 150,000 to 180,000 clones, roughly nine tenths detected once. The specimen was peripheral blood, collected on day 0 of MenACWY control vaccination. The receptors shown here come from an adult in good health. CDR3s include the opening cysteine and the closing phenylalanine or tryptophan. The order of the fields is CDR3 protein, CDR3 DNA, V gene, clone size, J gene, D gene. A D gene is named only where the DNA matches it firmly. Part of the rows lack a size; the others show once, few, many or a class for expanded clones.

CASSEALEASSWGYEQYF	TGTGCCAGCAGTGAAGCCTTAGAGGCGTCATCCTGGGGGTACGAGCAGTACTTC	TRBV6-1	.	TRBJ2-7	.
CASGRTTGELFF	TGTGCCAGCGGCAGAACGACCGGGGAGCTGTTTTTT	TRBV6-5	.	TRBJ2-2	.
CASSLGPRVSNQPQHF	TGTGCCAGTAGTCTCGGACCAAGGGTAAGCAATCAGCCCCAGCATTTT	TRBV19	.	TRBJ1-5	.
CASSQYGEGGRGYTF	TGTGCCAGCAGCCAGTATGGGGAGGGGGGTCGTGGCTACACCTTC	TRBV3-1/TRBV3-2	.	TRBJ1-2	.
CSASLAGVYNEQFF	TGCAGTGCTAGTCTAGCGGGGGTCTACAATGAGCAGTTCTTC	TRBV20-1	once	TRBJ2-1	TRBD2
CASSANPSGDSPLHF	TGTGCCAGCAGCGCCAACCCCTCGGGGGATTCACCCCTCCACTTT	TRBV9	.	TRBJ1-6	.
CASGLAGAGNTIYF	TGTGCTAGTGGTTTGGCAGGAGCAGGAAACACCATATATTTT	TRBV12-5	.	TRBJ1-3	.
CSVPGQQTATQYF	TGCAGCGTACCGGGACAGCAGACGGCTACGCAGTATTTT	TRBV29-1	.	TRBJ2-3	TRBD1
CASSDPGLGGEKLFF	TGCGCCAGCAGTGACCCGGGACTGGGGGGAGAAAAACTGTTTTTT	TRBV10-2	.	TRBJ1-4	.
CASRADRTGNEKLFF	TGTGCCAGTAGGGCAGACAGAACTGGCAATGAAAAACTGTTTTTT	TRBV19	.	TRBJ1-4	.
CAIRTGQLSGANVLTF	TGTGCCATCCGGACGGGACAGCTCTCTGGGGCCAACGTCCTGACTTTC	TRBV10-3	.	TRBJ2-6	TRBD1
CASSRPRQGAEQPQHF	TGTGCCAGCAGCAGACCCCGACAGGGGGCGGAGCAGCCCCAGCATTTT	TRBV6-2/TRBV6-3	.	TRBJ1-5	TRBD1
CSVAGQGAGTDTQYF	TGCAGCGTTGCCGGACAGGGGGCCGGCACAGATACGCAGTATTTT	TRBV29-1	.	TRBJ2-3	TRBD1
CASSPGQGVFEQFF	TGTGCCAGCAGCCCTGGACAGGGGGTATTCGAGCAGTTCTTC	TRBV28	.	TRBJ2-1	TRBD1
CASSPTGGGYTF	TGTGCCAGCTCACCAACAGGGGGAGGCTACACCTTC	TRBV18	.	TRBJ1-2	TRBD1
CASSIFGAPRYSDSRGRDTQYF	TGTGCCAGTAGTATTTTCGGGGCCCCTCGGTACTCCGACAGCAGGGGACGGGATACGCAGTATTTT	TRBV19	.	TRBJ2-3	.
CASSTRPGQGAANEKLFF	TGTGCCAGCAGTACACGTCCGGGACAGGGGGCTGCTAATGAAAAACTGTTTTTT	TRBV28	.	TRBJ1-4	TRBD1
CASSLGQPNYGYTF	TGTGCCAGCAGCCTCGGACAGCCTAACTATGGCTACACCTTC	TRBV7-2	once	TRBJ1-2	.
CASSVEGRGSGPSNTGELFF	TGTGCCAGCAGCGTAGAGGGAAGGGGGAGCGGACCTTCGAACACCGGGGAGCTGTTTTTT	TRBV9	.	TRBJ2-2	.
CASSTDRGYGSPLHF	TGTGCCAGCAGCACCGACAGGGGCTATGGTTCACCCCTCCACTTT	TRBV6-1	.	TRBJ1-6	TRBD1
CASSVGMGSDTQYF	TGTGCCAGCAGCGTGGGGATGGGTTCAGATACGCAGTATTTT	TRBV9	.	TRBJ2-3	.
CASSLGGGEANTEAFF	TGCGCCAGCAGCTTGGGCGGGGGGGAGGCCAACACTGAAGCTTTCTTT	TRBV5-1	.	TRBJ1-1	.
CASSDSRGLEAFF	TGTGCCAGCAGTGACTCGAGGGGTCTGGAAGCTTTCTTT	TRBV6-4	.	TRBJ1-1	.
CASSPDIDTGELFF	TGCGCCAGCAGCCCGGACATAGACACCGGGGAGCTGTTTTTT	TRBV5-1	once	TRBJ2-2	.
CASSWDSYTGELFF	TGTGCCAGCAGTTGGGACTCGTACACCGGGGAGCTGTTTTTT	TRBV28	.	TRBJ2-2	.
CASSENVGTALYGYTF	TGTGCCAGCAGTGAGAATGTTGGGACAGCTTTGTATGGCTACACCTTC	TRBV6-1	.	TRBJ1-2	TRBD1
CASSRRQGGSYNQPQHF	TGTGCCAGTAGTAGAAGACAGGGGGGCTCTTACAATCAGCCCCAGCATTTT	TRBV19	once	TRBJ1-5	TRBD1
CASSEQYNEQFF	TGTGCCAGCAGTGAACAGTACAATGAGCAGTTCTTC	TRBV2	.	TRBJ2-1	.
CASSLRPGTEDGYTF	TGCGCCAGCAGCTTACGTCCCGGGACAGAAGATGGTTACACCTTC	TRBV5-1	.	TRBJ1-2	TRBD1
CASSPGTGEAYTF	TGTGCCAGCAGTCCCGGGACGGGAGAAGCCTACACCTTC	TRBV6-5	.	TRBJ1-2	.
CATSRQVGVNGYTF	TGTGCCACCAGCAGACAGGTGGGCGTAAATGGCTACACCTTC	TRBV15	.	TRBJ1-2	.
CASSQVIRGSSPLHF	TGCGCCAGCAGCCAAGTGATTAGGGGTAGTTCACCCCTCCACTTT	TRBV4-3	.	TRBJ1-6	.
CASSPSGDLNTEAFF	TGTGCCAGTAGTCCCTCGGGGGACCTGAACACTGAAGCTTTCTTT	TRBV19	.	TRBJ1-1	.
CASSIRTASYGYTF	TGCGCCAGCAGCATTCGGACGGCCAGCTATGGCTACACCTTC	TRBV4-1	.	TRBJ1-2	.
CASSQDHPSGGHEQYF	TGTGCCAGCAGCCAAGATCACCCCTCGGGGGGACACGAGCAGTACTTC	TRBV4-2	.	TRBJ2-7	TRBD2
CATSADGRGLYGYTF	TGTGCCACCAGTGCCGATGGACGGGGACTCTATGGCTACACCTTC	TRBV24-1	once	TRBJ1-2	.
CASSYRTSAYEQYF	TGTGCCAGCAGTTACCGGACTAGCGCCTACGAGCAGTACTTC	TRBV6-5	.	TRBJ2-7	TRBD2
CSAREVLAFF	TGCAGTGCTAGGGAGGTTTTGGCTTTCTTT	TRBV20-1	few	TRBJ1-1	.
CASSFSDRVIGYTF	TGTGCCAGCAGTTTTTCGGACAGGGTAATTGGCTACACCTTC	TRBV28	.	TRBJ1-2	TRBD1
CASSKDPSRPIVGETQYF	TGTGCCAGCAGCAAAGACCCCTCCCGACCCATTGTCGGGGAGACCCAGTACTTC	TRBV21-1	.	TRBJ2-5	.
CASSVDLAGYNEQFF	TGTGCCAGCAGCGTTGATCTAGCGGGCTACAATGAGCAGTTCTTC	TRBV9	.	TRBJ2-1	TRBD2